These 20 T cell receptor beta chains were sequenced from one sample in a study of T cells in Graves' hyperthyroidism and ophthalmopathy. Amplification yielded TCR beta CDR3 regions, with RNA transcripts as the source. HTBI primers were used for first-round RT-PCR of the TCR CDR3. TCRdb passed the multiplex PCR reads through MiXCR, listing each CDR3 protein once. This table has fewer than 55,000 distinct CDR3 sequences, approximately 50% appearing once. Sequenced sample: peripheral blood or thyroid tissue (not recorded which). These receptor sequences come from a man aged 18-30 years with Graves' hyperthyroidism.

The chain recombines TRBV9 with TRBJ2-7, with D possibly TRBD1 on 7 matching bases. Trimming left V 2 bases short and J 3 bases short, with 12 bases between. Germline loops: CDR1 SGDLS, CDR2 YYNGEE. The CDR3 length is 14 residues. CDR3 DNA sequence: TGTGCCAGCAGCGTTCAGGGGGGCGACTACGAGCAGTACTTC. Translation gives CASSVQGGDYEQYF.

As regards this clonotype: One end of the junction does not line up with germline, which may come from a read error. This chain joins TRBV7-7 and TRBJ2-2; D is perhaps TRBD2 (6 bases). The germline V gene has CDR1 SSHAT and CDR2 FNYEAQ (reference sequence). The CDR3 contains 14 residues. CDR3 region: CASSRLGDTGELFF. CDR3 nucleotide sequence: TGTGCTAGCAGCCGACTAGGGGACACCGGGGAGCTGTTTTTT.

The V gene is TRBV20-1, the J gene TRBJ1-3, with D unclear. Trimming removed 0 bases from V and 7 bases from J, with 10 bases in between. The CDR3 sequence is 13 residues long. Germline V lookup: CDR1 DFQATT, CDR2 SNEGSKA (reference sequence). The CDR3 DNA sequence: TGCAGTGCTAGAGATATCGACGGTAACACCATATATTTT. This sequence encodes CSARDIDGNTIYF.

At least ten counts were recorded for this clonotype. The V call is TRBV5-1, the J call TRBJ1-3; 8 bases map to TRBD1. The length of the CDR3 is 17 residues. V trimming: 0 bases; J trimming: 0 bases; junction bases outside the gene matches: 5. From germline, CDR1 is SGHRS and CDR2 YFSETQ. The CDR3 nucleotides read TGCGCCAGCAGCTTGGACCAGGGGGCTAACTCTGGAAACACCATATATTTT. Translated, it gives CASSLDQGANSGNTIYF.

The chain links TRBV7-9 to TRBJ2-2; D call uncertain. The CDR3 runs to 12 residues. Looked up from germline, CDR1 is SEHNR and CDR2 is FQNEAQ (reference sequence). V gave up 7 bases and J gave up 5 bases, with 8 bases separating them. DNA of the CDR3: TGTGCCAGCAAGAGACCAACCGGGGAGCTGTTTTTT. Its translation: CASKRPTGELFF.

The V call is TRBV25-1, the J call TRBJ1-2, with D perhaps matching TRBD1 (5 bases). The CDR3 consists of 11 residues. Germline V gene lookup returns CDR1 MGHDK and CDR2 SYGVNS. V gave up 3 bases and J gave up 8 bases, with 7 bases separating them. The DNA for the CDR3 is TGTGCCAGCAGTGACAGGGTCGGCTACACCTTC. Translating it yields CASSDRVGYTF.

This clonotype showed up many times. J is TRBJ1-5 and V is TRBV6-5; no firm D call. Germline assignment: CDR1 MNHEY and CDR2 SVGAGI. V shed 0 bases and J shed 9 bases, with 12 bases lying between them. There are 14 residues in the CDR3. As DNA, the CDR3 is TGTGCCAGCAGTTACTCAACGGGGTCTGGGCCCCAGCATTTT. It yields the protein CASSYSTGSGPQHF.

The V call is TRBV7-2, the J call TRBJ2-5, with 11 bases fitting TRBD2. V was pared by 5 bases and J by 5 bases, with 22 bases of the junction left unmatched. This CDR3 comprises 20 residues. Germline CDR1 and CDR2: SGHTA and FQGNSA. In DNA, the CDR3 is TGTGCCAGCAGCCAGGGGACAGGGATATTAGCGGGAGGGCCGGAGGAGACCCAGTACTTC. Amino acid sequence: CASSQGTGILAGGPEETQYF.

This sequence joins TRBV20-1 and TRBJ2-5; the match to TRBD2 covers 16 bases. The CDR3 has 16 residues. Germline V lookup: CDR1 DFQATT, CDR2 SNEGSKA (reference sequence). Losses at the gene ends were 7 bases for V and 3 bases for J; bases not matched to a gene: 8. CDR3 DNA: TGCAGTGTCCCGGGACTAGCGGGAGGGATGGAAGAGACCCAGTACTTC. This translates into CSVPGLAGGMEETQYF.

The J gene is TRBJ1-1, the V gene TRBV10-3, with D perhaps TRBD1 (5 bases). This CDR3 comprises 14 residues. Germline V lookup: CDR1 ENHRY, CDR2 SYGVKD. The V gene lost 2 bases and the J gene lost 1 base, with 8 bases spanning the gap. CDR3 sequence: CAISERDGNTEAFF. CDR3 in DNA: TGTGCCATCAGTGAGAGGGACGGGAACACTGAAGCTTTCTTT.

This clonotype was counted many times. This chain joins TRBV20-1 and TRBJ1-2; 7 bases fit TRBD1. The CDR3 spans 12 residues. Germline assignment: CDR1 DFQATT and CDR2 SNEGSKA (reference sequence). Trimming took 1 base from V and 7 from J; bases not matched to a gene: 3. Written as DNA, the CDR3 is TGCAGTGCTAGAGCGGGGACAGCTGGCTACACCTTC. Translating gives CSARAGTAGYTF.

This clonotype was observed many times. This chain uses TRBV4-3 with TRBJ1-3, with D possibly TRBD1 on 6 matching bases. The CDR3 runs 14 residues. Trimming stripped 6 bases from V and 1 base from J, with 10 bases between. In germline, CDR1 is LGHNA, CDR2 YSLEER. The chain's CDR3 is CASRDRLSGNTIYF. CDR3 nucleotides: TGCGCCAGCAGAGACAGGTTGTCTGGAAACACCATATATTTT.

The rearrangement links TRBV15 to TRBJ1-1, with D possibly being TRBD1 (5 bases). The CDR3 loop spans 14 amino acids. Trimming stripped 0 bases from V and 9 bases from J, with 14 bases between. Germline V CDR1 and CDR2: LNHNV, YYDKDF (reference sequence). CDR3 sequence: CATSREGEGAKAFF. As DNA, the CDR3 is TGTGCCACCAGCAGAGAGGGGGAAGGAGCAAAAGCTTTCTTT.

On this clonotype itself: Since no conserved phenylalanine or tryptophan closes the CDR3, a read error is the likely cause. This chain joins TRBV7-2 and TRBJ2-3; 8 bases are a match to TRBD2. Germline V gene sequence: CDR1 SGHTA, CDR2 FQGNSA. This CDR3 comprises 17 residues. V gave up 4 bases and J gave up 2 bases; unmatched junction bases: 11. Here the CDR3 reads CASSSLGAGAYTDTQYL. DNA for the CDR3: TGTGCCAGCAGCTCCCTCGGAGCGGGGGCGTACACAGATACGCAGTATCTT.

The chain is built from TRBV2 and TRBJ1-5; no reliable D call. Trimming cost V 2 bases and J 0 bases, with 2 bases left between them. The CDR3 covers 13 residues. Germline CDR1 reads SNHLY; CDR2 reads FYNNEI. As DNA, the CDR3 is TGTGCCAGCAGTGAAACTAGCAATCAGCCCCAGCATTTT. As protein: CASSETSNQPQHF.

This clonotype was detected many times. CDR3 coding DNA: TGTGCCAGCAGCTCAGACTACCCCTACGAGCAGTACTTC. This gives the protein CASSSDYPYEQYF. V usage is TRBV11-2 and J usage is TRBJ2-7; weak D call: TRBD2 (5 bases). Germline V lookup: CDR1 SGHAT, CDR2 FQNNGV. The V end was cut by 4 bases, the J end by 2 bases, with 9 bases between. The CDR3 is 13 residues long.

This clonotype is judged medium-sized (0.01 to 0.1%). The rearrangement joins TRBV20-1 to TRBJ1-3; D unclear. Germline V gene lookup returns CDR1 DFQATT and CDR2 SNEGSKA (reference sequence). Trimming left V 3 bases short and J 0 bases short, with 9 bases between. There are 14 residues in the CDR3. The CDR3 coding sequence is TGCAGTGCTAGTTCGGTTGTCTCTGGAAACACCATATATTTT. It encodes CSASSVVSGNTIYF.

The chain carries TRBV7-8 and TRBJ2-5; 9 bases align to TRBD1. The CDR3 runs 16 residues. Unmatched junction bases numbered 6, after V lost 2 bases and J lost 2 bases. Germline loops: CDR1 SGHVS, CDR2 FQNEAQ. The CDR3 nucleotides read TGTGCCAGCAGCTTAATGGCGGGACAGGGACAAGAGACCCAGTACTTC. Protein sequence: CASSLMAGQGQETQYF.

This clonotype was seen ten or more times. The CDR3 sequence is CASSRDSTRGEQYF. CDR3 nucleotide sequence: TGCGCCAGCAGCCGGGACAGCACGAGAGGCGAGCAGTACTTC. The chain links TRBV10-1 to TRBJ2-7; 7 bases are shared with TRBD1. The CDR3 loop spans 14 amino acids. Trimming removed 6 bases from V and 6 bases from J; junction bases left unmatched: 11. The germline gives CDR1 WNHNN, CDR2 SYGVQD (reference sequence).

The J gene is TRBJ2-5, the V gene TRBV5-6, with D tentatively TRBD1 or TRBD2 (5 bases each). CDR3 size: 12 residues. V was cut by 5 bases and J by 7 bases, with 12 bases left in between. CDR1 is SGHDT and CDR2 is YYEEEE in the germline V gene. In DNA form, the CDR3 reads TGTGCCAGCAGACGGGGCTCAGGGACCCAGTACTTC. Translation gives CASRRGSGTQYF.